This passage covers 6 T cell receptor beta chains from one sample sequenced in a study of technical replicates of blood from a handful of donors. Sequencing was performed with immunoSEQ multiplex PCR; in TCRdb, only in-frame clones are kept and a portion is missing. The sample records over 50,000 clones, around nine tenths being singletons. Sequenced material: PBMCs. The origin of the receptors is a human donor in good health. Some clones in this sample may be carry-over from other donors' samples.

Comments on this clone: Other DNA sequences within the sample encode an identical CDR3. The chain uses TRBV15 and TRBJ2-3; D not certain. The V gene's germline CDR1 is LNHNV and CDR2 YYDKDF (reference sequence). The length of the CDR3 is 14 residues. V gave up 0 bases and J gave up 3 bases, with 7 bases separating them. DNA for the CDR3: TGTGCCACCAGCAGAGATCGGGTAACAGATACGCAGTATTTT. As protein: CATSRDRVTDTQYF.

The rearrangement uses TRBV6-1 and TRBJ1-2; D is unclear. Germline-derived CDR1 and CDR2 are MNHNS and SASEGT. V was clipped by 8 bases and J by 8 bases, with 12 bases between them. The CDR3 consists of 11 residues. The CDR3 is CASDDPGGYTF. The CDR3 coding sequence is TGTGCCAGCGACGACCCGGGGGGCTACACCTTC.

In this sample, this clone turned up once. J is TRBJ2-1 and V is TRBV27; D is unresolved. V was shortened by 0 bases and J by 9 bases, with 12 bases between the two germline ends. Per germline, CDR1 MNHEY and CDR2 SMNVEV (reference sequence). CDR3 size: 14 residues. CDR3 in DNA: TGTGCCAGCAGTTTATCAAGCTCCTGGAGTGAGCAGTTCTTC. Amino acids: CASSLSSSWSEQFF.

This clone was recorded once. The chain is built from TRBV6-4 and TRBJ2-1, with 12 nucleotides matching TRBD2. The V gene's germline CDR1 is MRHNA and CDR2 SNTAGT. J was trimmed by 8 bases and V by 5 bases; bases with no gene match: 4. The CDR3 length is 14 residues. DNA of the CDR3: TGTGCCAGCAGTACTAGCGGGAGGTTCGATGAGCAGTTCTTC. Protein product: CASSTSGRFDEQFF.

The chain is built from TRBV18 and TRBJ1-1, with unresolved D. Trimming shortened V by 3 bases and J by 0 bases, and 11 bases separated the two germline ends. The CDR3 has 15 amino acids. The germline V gene encodes CDR1 KGHSH and CDR2 LQKENI. The CDR3 DNA reads as TGTGCCAGCTCACCGGCACGGGAGCTGAACACTGAAGCTTTCTTT. The encoded protein is CASSPARELNTEAFF.

This clone was counted a single time. This chain links TRBV9 with TRBJ2-1, with D tentatively TRBD2 (6 bases). Germline-derived CDR1 and CDR2 are SGDLS and YYNGEE. The CDR3 is 15 residues long. V was pared by 0 bases and J by 9 bases, with 16 bases between. Written as DNA, the CDR3 is TGTGCCAGCAGCGTAGGACCCCACGTGGGGGGTGAGCAGTTCTTC. It codes for CASSVGPHVGGEQFF. The full variable domain, with the rest looked up from reference TRBV9 and TRBJ2-1, is DSGVTQTPKHLITATGQRVTLRCSPRSGDLSVYWYQQSLDQGLQFLIQYYNGEERAKGNILERFSAQQFPDLHSELNLSSLELGDSALYFCASSVGPHVGGEQFFGPGTRLTVL.